Listed below are T cell receptor beta chains from one sample, sequenced in a study of identical twins. MiXCR, run by TCRdb on the 5' RACE reads, gives a single entry per CDR3 protein. The sample lists 450,000 or so distinct CDR3 sequences, about 14% occurring once. These same data were also listed under a study on yellow fever vaccine responses in identical twins.

The sample consisted of CD4+ T cells sorted from blood. The receptors here all came from a young woman in good health. Each CDR3 is given with its conserved first and last residue. The D gene is left open where the match is weak. The listing skips clone size in some rows; elsewhere it reads once, few, many or a size class.

>few|-|TRBV29-1|TRBJ2-5
CSVETRTEKETQYF
TGCAGCGTTGAAACAAGGACAGAGAAGGAGACCCAGTACTTC
>-|TRBD2|TRBV10-3|TRBJ2-3
CAIRTGLAGVTQYF
TGTGCCATCAGGACGGGACTAGCGGGGGTGACGCAGTATTTT
>-|TRBD2|TRBV12-3/TRBV12-4|TRBJ2-7
CASSSSGDYEQYF
TGTGCCAGCAGTTCAAGCGGGGACTACGAGCAGTACTTC
>few|TRBD1|TRBV14|TRBJ2-2
CASSLLRTGTGELFF
TGTGCCAGCAGCCTCCTTCGGACAGGCACCGGGGAGCTGTTTTTT
>-|-|TRBV6-4|TRBJ1-6
CASSDQGSSPLHF
TGTGCCAGCAGTGACCAGGGGAGTTCACCCCTCCACTTT
>-|TRBD2|TRBV3-1|TRBJ2-5
CASSHRAGGAIGETQYF
TGTGCCAGCAGCCACCGAGCGGGGGGGGCGATCGGAGAGACCCAGTACTTC
>-|-|TRBV5-4|TRBJ2-3
CASRTALGDTQYF
TGTGCCAGCAGGACAGCCCTAGGAGATACGCAGTATTTT
>-|-|TRBV25-1|TRBJ2-7
CASRGAGTSYEQYF
TGTGCCAGCCGTGGGGCAGGGACCTCTTACGAGCAGTACTTC
>few|-|TRBV12-3/TRBV12-4|TRBJ2-3
CASRTADTQYF
TGTGCCAGCAGGACAGCAGATACGCAGTATTTT
>few|TRBD1|TRBV28|TRBJ2-2
CASSSGGLHTGELFF
TGTGCCAGCAGTTCAGGGGGCTTACACACCGGGGAGCTGTTTTTT
>few|TRBD2|TRBV24-1|TRBJ2-1
CATSDHLAGGLSEQFF
TGTGCCACCAGTGACCATTTAGCGGGGGGTTTGAGTGAGCAGTTCTTC
>few|-|TRBV10-3|TRBJ2-7
CAISASDNSYEQYF
TGTGCCATCAGTGCTAGCGACAACTCCTACGAGCAGTACTTC
>-|TRBD1|TRBV24-1|TRBJ2-1
CATSDPDRGSYNEQFF
TGTGCCACCAGTGACCCTGACAGGGGTTCCTACAATGAGCAGTTCTTC
>few|-|TRBV7-2|TRBJ2-7
CASSSRGGDRTGEQYF
TGTGCCAGCAGCTCGCGGGGAGGGGACAGAACGGGCGAGCAGTACTTC
>-|-|TRBV7-2|TRBJ2-5
CASSFDSGTGETQYF
TGTGCCAGCAGCTTCGATAGCGGGACAGGAGAGACCCAGTACTTC
>once|-|TRBV28|TRBJ2-3
CASSPPSRDTQYF
TGTGCCAGCAGTCCCCCCAGTAGAGATACGCAGTATTTT
>few|TRBD2|TRBV7-3|TRBJ2-3
CASSRGGLSTDTQYF
TGTGCCAGCAGCCGGGGGGGCCTGTCGACAGATACGCAGTATTTT
>many|TRBD1|TRBV11-2|TRBJ2-1
CASSLGSGGPYNEQFF
TGTGCCAGCAGCCTAGGTTCAGGGGGCCCCTACAATGAGCAGTTCTTC
>few|-|TRBV4-2|TRBJ2-3
CASSVLVGGLSSKADTQYF
TGTGCCAGCAGCGTACTGGTTGGGGGGCTTTCATCCAAGGCAGATACGCAGTATTTT
>-|TRBD1|TRBV20-1|TRBJ2-5
CSARGPRDRQETQYF
TGCAGTGCTAGAGGGCCCCGGGACAGACAAGAGACCCAGTACTTC
>-|-|TRBV28|TRBJ1-1
CASANGDMNTEAFF
TGTGCCAGCGCGAACGGGGACATGAACACTGAAGCTTTCTTT
>few|-|TRBV27|TRBJ2-1
CASSLFSGLRSYNEQFF
TGTGCCAGCAGTTTATTTTCTGGGCTACGCTCCTACAATGAGCAGTTCTTC
>-|-|TRBV15|TRBJ2-1
CATSRDPSYGDEQFF
TGTGCCACCAGCAGAGACCCATCGTACGGGGATGAGCAGTTCTTC
>few|-|TRBV12-3/TRBV12-4|TRBJ1-6
CASSFGEGSPLHF
TGTGCCAGCAGTTTCGGCGAGGGGTCACCCCTCCACTTT
>-|-|TRBV7-2|TRBJ2-7
CASSPPGQKLQYF
TGTGCCAGCAGCCCACCGGGACAAAAGTTACAGTACTTC
>-|-|TRBV15|TRBJ1-4
CATSPGTHEKLFF
TGTGCCACCAGCCCCGGGACCCATGAAAAACTGTTTTTT
>-|TRBD2|TRBV28|TRBJ2-5
CASSLGGGALKTQYF
TGTGCCAGCAGTTTAGGCGGGGGGGCCCTTAAGACCCAGTACTTC
>-|-|TRBV7-2|TRBJ2-3
CASSLGGDFFTDTQYF
TGTGCCAGCAGCTTAGGGGGGGACTTCTTCACAGATACGCAGTATTTT
>-|TRBD2|TRBV6-2/TRBV6-3|TRBJ2-3
CASSYAGGIGDTQYF
TGTGCCAGCAGTTACGCGGGAGGAATAGGAGATACGCAGTATTTT
>few|TRBD2|TRBV11-2|TRBJ2-3
CASSLKIRGLAGVFSDTQYF
TGTGCCAGCAGCTTAAAAATTCGCGGACTAGCGGGAGTATTCTCAGATACGCAGTATTTT
>-|TRBD1|TRBV20-1|TRBJ2-7
CSAATGGIYEQYF
TGCAGTGCCGCGACAGGGGGCATCTACGAGCAGTACTTC
>few|-|TRBV20-1|TRBJ2-5
CSATTGFNRVVTQYF
TGCAGTGCAACGACAGGATTTAACCGAGTGGTGACCCAGTACTTC
>few|-|TRBV28|TRBJ2-7
CASSNTRDGSYEQYF
TGTGCCAGCAGCAATACCCGGGACGGCTCCTACGAGCAGTACTTC
>-|-|TRBV7-9|TRBJ2-3
CAASLGFRGTDTQYF
TGTGCCGCTTCTCTCGGGTTCAGAGGCACAGATACGCAGTATTTT
>few|-|TRBV5-1|TRBJ1-1
CASSLSPGSNTEAFF
TGCGCCAGCAGCTTGAGCCCAGGATCGAACACTGAAGCTTTCTTT
>-|TRBD2|TRBV27|TRBJ2-6
CASSLSWFGDWRGKRDPGANVLTF
TGTGCCAGCAGTTTATCGTGGTTTGGGGATTGGCGGGGGAAGAGGGATCCTGGGGCCAACGTCCTGACTTTC
>-|-|TRBV27|TRBJ2-3
CASSLNWGTDTQYF
TGTGCCAGCAGTTTGAACTGGGGCACAGATACGCAGTATTTT
>-|-|TRBV5-8|TRBJ1-4
CASSLKAGTEKLFF
TGTGCCAGCAGCTTGAAGGCAGGAACTGAAAAACTGTTTTTT
>many|-|TRBV12-3/TRBV12-4|TRBJ2-2
CASSENTGELFF
TGTGCCAGCAGTGAGAACACCGGGGAGCTGTTTTTT